A single sample gave rise to the 12 T cell receptor beta chains below, sequenced in a study of shared clonotypes between healthy human individuals. Sequencing was performed with immunoSEQ multiplex PCR; in TCRdb, only in-frame clones are kept and a portion is missing. The repertoire has around 1.4 million clones, 97% to 99% of them found once; the top ten carry about 0.34%. Sequences were obtained from naive CD4+ T cells sorted from blood. Subset indicated: CD45RA+ positively selected. Every receptor here comes from a man under 40 in good health.

CDR3: CSVASGRTDTQYF. CDR3 DNA sequence: TGCAGCGTAGCTAGCGGGAGAACAGATACGCAGTATTTT. The J gene is TRBJ2-3, the V gene TRBV29-1, with TRBD2 matching 10 bases. The ends lost 6 bases at V and 3 bases at J; junction bases unmatched: 3. The CDR3 runs to 13 residues. Germline-derived CDR1 and CDR2 are SQVTM and ANQGSEA.

This sequence joins TRBV29-1 and TRBJ1-1; the D gene is possibly TRBD1 (6 bases). The V end lost 5 bases, the J end lost 1 base, and 8 bases lay between the germline ends. Germline assignment: CDR1 SQVTM and CDR2 ANQGSEA. The CDR3 totals 12 residues. The CDR3 sequence: CSVSQGNTEAFF. The CDR3, as DNA: TGCAGCGTTTCACAGGGGAACACTGAAGCTTTCTTT.

The genes are TRBV7-9 and TRBJ2-1; TRBD1 aligns across 8 bases. Germline V gene sequence: CDR1 SEHNR, CDR2 FQNEAQ (reference sequence). V was clipped by 5 bases and J by 3 bases; unmatched bases: 12. The length of the CDR3 is 17 residues. The CDR3 here is CASSPPRTGSLYNEQFF. In DNA form, the CDR3 reads TGTGCCAGCAGCCCACCCCGGACAGGGTCCCTCTACAATGAGCAGTTCTTC.

The chain employs TRBV7-2 and TRBJ1-5, with D maybe TRBD1 (5 bases). The germline V gene has CDR1 SGHTA and CDR2 FQGNSA. The CDR3 runs to 15 residues. V was clipped by 5 bases and J by 3 bases, with 14 bases between them. CDR3 sequence: CASSLSGVFNQPQHF. The CDR3 nucleotides read TGTGCCAGCAGCCTTTCGGGGGTGTTCAATCAGCCCCAGCATTTT.

This clone was found once. V and J are TRBV7-6 and TRBJ1-1; D uncertain. The CDR3 runs 15 residues. CDR1 is SGHVS, CDR2 FNYEAQ, per germline. Trimming stripped 0 bases from V and 4 bases from J, with 12 bases between. This chain's CDR3 is CASSLALLDATEAFF. CDR3 in DNA: TGTGCCAGCAGCTTAGCCTTACTGGACGCCACTGAAGCTTTCTTT.

The chain is built from TRBV28 and TRBJ1-2; D is ambiguous. Germline V gene sequence: CDR1 MDHEN, CDR2 SYDVKM. Trimming took off 10 bases at V and 5 bases at J, with 20 bases between the two ends. The CDR3 sequence is 14 residues long. CDR3 nucleotide sequence: TGTGCCACCCAACCCGCCTCTTTTGGATATGGCTACACCTTC. Encoded protein: CATQPASFGYGYTF.

The rearrangement joins TRBV18 to TRBJ1-2; maybe TRBD1 (5 bases). Trimming removed 6 bases from V and 2 bases from J, with 13 bases in between. There are 14 residues in the CDR3. CDR1 and CDR2 (germline): KGHSH, LQKENI. This CDR3 reads CASSQGRMNYGYTF. CDR3 DNA: TGTGCCAGCTCCCAGGGACGGATGAACTATGGCTACACCTTC.

This sequence joins TRBV6-1 and TRBJ2-3; D gene uncertain. Germline V CDR1 and CDR2: MNHNS, SASEGT. Trimming took 1 base from V and 9 from J, leaving 8 bases between them. The CDR3 runs 12 residues. The CDR3 DNA reads TGTGCCAGCAGTGAAGATGACTTAACGCAGTATTTT. It yields the protein CASSEDDLTQYF.

The chain links TRBV5-4 to TRBJ2-7, with D hard to call. In germline, CDR1 is SGHNT, CDR2 YYREEE (reference sequence). The CDR3 is made up of 11 amino acids. V was trimmed by 4 bases and J by 3 bases, leaving 5 bases between them. The CDR3 spells CASSTDYEQYF. The CDR3 DNA sequence: TGTGCCAGCAGCACGGACTACGAGCAGTACTTC.

The chain joins TRBV7-9 to TRBJ2-2, with 7 bases aligning to TRBD1. The CDR3 loop spans 15 amino acids. With 1 base clipped from V and 7 bases from J, the junction kept 6 bases outside the gene matches. Germline CDR1 and CDR2: SEHNR and FQNEAQ (reference sequence). The CDR3 is CASSLVGGIGGELFF. The CDR3, as DNA: TGTGCCAGCAGCTTAGTAGGGGGCATCGGCGGGGAGCTGTTTTTT. Full variable domain (remainder filled in from reference TRBV7-9 and TRBJ2-2): DTGVSQNPRHKITKRGQNVTFRCDPISEHNRLYWYRQTLGQGPEFLTYFQNEAQLEKSRLLSDRFSAERPKGSFSTLEIQRTEQGDSAMYLCASSLVGGIGGELFFGEGSRLTVL.

This chain joins TRBV29-1 and TRBJ1-3; D uncertain. The V gene lost 6 bases and the J gene lost 1 base, with 10 bases spanning the gap. Germline loops: CDR1 SQVTM, CDR2 ANQGSEA. The CDR3 sequence is 13 residues long. CDR3 loop: CSVANLSGNTIYF. In nucleotides, the CDR3 is TGCAGCGTCGCTAACCTATCTGGAAACACCATATATTTT.

The gene calls are TRBV25-1 and TRBJ1-1; 9 nucleotides agree with TRBD1. CDR3 length: 15 residues. V lost 4 bases and J lost 10; bases outside the gene matches: 13. Germline loops: CDR1 MGHDK, CDR2 SYGVNS. CDR3 bases: TGTGCCAGCAGTGCCTATTTGGGACAGGGTGGGGTAGCTTTCTTT. It is translated as CASSAYLGQGGVAFF.